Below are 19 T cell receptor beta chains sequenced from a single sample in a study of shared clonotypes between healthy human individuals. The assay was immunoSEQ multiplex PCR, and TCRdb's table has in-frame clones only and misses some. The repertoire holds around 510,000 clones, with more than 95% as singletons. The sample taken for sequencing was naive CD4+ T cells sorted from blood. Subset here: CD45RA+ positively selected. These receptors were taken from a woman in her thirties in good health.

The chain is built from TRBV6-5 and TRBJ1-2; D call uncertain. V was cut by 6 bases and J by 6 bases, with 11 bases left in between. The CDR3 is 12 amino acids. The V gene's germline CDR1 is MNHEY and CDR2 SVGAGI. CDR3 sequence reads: CASRKGFDGYTF. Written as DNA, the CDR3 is TGTGCCAGCAGGAAGGGATTCGATGGCTACACCTTC.

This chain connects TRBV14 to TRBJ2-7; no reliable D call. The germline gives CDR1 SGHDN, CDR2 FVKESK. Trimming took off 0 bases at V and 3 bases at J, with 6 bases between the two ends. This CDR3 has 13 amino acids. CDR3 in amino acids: CASSQDIGYEQYF. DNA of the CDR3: TGTGCCAGCAGCCAAGATATCGGCTACGAGCAGTACTTC.

CDR3 residues: CASSGGQASSYGYTF. The CDR3 DNA reads as TGTGCCAGCAGCGGGGGACAGGCTAGCTCCTATGGCTACACCTTC. J is TRBJ1-2 and V is TRBV7-9; 8 bases are shared with TRBD1. The V gene end was trimmed by 5 bases and the J gene end by 4 bases; junction bases not matched to a gene: 9. Germline V gene data show CDR1 as SEHNR and CDR2 as FQNEAQ (reference sequence). This CDR3 region has 15 residues.

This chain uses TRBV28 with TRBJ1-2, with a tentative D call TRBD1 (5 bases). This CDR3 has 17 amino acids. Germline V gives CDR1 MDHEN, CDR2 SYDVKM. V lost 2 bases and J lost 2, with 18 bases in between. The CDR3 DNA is TGTGCCAGCAGTTTAACAGGATTTTTGATAGCAAACTATGGCTACACCTTC. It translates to CASSLTGFLIANYGYTF.

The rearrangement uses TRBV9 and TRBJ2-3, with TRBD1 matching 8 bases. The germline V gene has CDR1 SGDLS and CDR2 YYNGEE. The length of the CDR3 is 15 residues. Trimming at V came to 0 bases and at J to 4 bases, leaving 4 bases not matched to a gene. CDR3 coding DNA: TGTGCCAGCAGCGTAGTTCCAGGGGGCCCAGATACGCAGTATTTT. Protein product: CASSVVPGGPDTQYF.

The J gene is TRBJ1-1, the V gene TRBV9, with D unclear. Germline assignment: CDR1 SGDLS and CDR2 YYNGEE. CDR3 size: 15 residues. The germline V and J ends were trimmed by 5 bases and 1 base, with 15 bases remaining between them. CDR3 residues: CASRPLQAPNTEAFF. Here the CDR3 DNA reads TGTGCCAGCAGACCCCTACAAGCTCCGAACACTGAAGCTTTCTTT.

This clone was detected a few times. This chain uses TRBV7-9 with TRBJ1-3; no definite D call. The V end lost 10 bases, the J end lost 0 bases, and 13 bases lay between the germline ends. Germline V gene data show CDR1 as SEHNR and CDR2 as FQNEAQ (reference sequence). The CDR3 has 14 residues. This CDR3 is CATLNSNSGNTIYF. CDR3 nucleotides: TGTGCCACCCTGAATTCGAACTCTGGAAACACCATATATTTT.

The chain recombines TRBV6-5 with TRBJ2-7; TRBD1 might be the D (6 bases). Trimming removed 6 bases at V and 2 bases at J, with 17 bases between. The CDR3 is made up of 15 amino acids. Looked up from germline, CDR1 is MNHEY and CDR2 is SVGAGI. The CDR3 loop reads CASSPGTTEPYEQYF. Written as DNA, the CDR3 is TGTGCCAGCAGCCCTGGGACAACCGAACCCTACGAGCAGTACTTC.

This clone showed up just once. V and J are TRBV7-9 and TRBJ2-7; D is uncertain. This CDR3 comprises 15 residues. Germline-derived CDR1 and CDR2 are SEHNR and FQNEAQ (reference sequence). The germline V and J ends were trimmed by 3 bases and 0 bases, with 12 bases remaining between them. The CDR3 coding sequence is TGTGCCAGCAGCTTTAGGGCTACAAGCTCCTACGAGCAGTACTTC. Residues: CASSFRATSSYEQYF.

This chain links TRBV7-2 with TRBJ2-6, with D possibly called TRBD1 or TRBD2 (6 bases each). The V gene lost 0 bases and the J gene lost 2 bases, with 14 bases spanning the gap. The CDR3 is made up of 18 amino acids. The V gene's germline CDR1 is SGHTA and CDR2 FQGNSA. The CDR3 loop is CASSLAPEGVTGANVLTF. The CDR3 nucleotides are TGTGCCAGCAGCTTAGCTCCGGAGGGGGTAACTGGGGCCAACGTCCTGACTTTC.

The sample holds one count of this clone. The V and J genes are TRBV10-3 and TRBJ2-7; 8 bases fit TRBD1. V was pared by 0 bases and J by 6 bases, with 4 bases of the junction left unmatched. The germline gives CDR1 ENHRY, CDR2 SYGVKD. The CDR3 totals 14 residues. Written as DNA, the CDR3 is TGTGCCATCAGTGAGTCAGCAGGGGGCGGCGAGCAGTACTTC. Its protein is CAISESAGGGEQYF.

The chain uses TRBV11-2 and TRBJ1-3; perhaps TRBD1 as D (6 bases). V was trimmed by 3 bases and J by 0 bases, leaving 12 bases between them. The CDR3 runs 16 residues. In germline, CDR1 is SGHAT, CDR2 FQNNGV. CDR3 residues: CASSFRTVRSGNTIYF. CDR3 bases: TGTGCCAGCAGCTTTCGGACAGTCCGCTCTGGAAACACCATATATTTT.

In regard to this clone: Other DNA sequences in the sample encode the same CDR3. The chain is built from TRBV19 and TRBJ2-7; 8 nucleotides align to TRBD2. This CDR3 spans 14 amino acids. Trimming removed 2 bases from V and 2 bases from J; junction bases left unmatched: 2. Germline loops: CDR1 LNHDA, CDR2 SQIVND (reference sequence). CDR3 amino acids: CASSILAGTYEQYF. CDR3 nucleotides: TGTGCCAGTAGTATATTAGCGGGAACCTACGAGCAGTACTTC.

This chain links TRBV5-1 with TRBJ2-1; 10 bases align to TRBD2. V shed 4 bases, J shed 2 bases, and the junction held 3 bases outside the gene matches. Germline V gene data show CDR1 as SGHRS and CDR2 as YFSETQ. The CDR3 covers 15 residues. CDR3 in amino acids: CASSRTSGAYNEQFF. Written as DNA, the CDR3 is TGCGCCAGCAGCCGGACTAGCGGAGCCTACAATGAGCAGTTCTTC. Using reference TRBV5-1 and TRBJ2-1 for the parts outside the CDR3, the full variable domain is KAGVTQTPRYLIKTRGQQVTLSCSPISGHRSVSWYQQTPGQGLQFLFEYFSETQRNKGNFPGRFSGRQFSNSRSEMNVSTLELGDSALYLCASSRTSGAYNEQFFGPGTRLTVL.

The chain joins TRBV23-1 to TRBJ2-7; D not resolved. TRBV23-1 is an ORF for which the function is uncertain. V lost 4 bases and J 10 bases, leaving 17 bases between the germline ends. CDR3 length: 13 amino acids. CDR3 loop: CASSPSGRACQYF. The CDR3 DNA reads TGCGCCAGCAGTCCATCGGGTAGAGCGTGTCAGTACTTC.

The CDR3 nucleotides read TGTGCCAGCAGCTTCAGGTGGGACAGGGACACAGATACGCAGTATTTT. It yields the protein CASSFRWDRDTDTQYF. The chain uses TRBV7-9 and TRBJ2-3, with 9 bases lining up with TRBD1. With V trimmed by 3 bases and J by 2 bases, 6 bases remained unmatched. Germline CDR1 and CDR2: SEHNR and FQNEAQ (reference sequence). This CDR3 has 16 amino acids.

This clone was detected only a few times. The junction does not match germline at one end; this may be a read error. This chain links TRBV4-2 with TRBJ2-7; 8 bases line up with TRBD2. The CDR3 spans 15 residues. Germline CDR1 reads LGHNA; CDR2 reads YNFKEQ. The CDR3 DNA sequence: TGTGCCAGCAGCCAACAATTAGCGGGATCCTCCGAGCAGTACTTC. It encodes CASSQQLAGSSEQYF.

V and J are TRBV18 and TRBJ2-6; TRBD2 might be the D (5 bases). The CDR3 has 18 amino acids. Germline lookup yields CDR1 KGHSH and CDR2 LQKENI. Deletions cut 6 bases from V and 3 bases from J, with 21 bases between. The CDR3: CASSVREGRSFGANVLTF. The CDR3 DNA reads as TGTGCCAGCTCCGTCCGCGAGGGTCGGTCGTTTGGGGCCAACGTCCTGACTTTC.

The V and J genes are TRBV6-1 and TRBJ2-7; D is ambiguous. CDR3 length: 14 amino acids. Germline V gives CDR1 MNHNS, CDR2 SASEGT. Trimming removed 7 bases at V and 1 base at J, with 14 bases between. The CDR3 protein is CASNLDPSSYEQYF. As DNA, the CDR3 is TGTGCCAGCAACTTGGACCCGTCATCCTACGAGCAGTACTTC.